The clone carrying this T cell receptor beta chain was counted once. This specimen comes from a study of blood T cell repertoires in COVID-19. Clones were sequenced by immunoSEQ multiplex PCR, and TCRdb holds only the in-frame ones, with some missing. The data show fewer than 80,000 clones, with 80% to 90% seen just once and 5.5% to 7% held by the top ten. The germline V gene encodes CDR1 MNHNY and CDR2 SVGAGI (reference sequence). CDR3 size: 13 residues. V lost 6 bases and J lost 2; bases outside the gene matches: 3. V and J are TRBV6-6 and TRBJ1-1, with TRBD1 identical over 7 bases. The sequenced sample consisted of peripheral blood. The receptor comes from a man older than 75 with COVID-19, enrolled during active disease. CDR3 DNA: TGTGCCAGCAGGAGACAGGGCAACACTGAAGCTTTCTTT. Its translation is CASRRQGNTEAFF.